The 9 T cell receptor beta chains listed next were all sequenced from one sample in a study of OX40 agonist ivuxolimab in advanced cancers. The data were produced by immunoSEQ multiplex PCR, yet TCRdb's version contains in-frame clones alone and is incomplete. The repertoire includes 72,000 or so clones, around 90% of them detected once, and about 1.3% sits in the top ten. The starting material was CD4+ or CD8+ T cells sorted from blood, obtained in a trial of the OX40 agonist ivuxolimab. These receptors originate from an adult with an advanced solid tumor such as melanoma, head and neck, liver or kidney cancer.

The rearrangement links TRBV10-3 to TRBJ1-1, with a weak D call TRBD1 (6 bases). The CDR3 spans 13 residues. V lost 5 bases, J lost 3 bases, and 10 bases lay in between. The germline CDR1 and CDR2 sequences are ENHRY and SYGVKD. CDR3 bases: TGTGCCATCAGTAGGGGGGGGGACACTGAAGCTTTCTTT. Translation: CAISRGGDTEAFF.

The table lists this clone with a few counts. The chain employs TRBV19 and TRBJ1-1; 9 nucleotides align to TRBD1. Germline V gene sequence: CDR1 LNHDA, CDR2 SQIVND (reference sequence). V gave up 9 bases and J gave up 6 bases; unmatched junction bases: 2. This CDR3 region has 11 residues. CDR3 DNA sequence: TGTGCCAGCGGGGACAGGGCTGAAGCTTTCTTT. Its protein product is CASGDRAEAFF.

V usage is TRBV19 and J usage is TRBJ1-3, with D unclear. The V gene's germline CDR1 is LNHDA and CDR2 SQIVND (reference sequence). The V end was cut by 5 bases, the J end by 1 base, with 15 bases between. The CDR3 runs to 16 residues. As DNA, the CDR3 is TGTGCCAGTAGTCCAAGGACGGTGACTTCTGGAAACACCATATATTTT. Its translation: CASSPRTVTSGNTIYF.

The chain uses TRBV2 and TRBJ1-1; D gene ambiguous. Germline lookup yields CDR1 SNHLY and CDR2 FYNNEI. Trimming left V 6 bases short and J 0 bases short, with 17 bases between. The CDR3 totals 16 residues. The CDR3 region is CASRKDSRVLNTEAFF. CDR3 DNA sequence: TGTGCCAGCAGAAAGGACTCGAGGGTTCTGAACACTGAAGCTTTCTTT.

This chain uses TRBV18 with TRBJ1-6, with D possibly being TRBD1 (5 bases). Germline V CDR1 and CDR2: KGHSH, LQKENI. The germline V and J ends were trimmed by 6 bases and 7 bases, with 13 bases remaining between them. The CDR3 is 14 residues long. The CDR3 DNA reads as TGTGCCAGCTCCTCGTGGGGGGACAATTCACCCCTCCACTTT. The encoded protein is CASSSWGDNSPLHF.

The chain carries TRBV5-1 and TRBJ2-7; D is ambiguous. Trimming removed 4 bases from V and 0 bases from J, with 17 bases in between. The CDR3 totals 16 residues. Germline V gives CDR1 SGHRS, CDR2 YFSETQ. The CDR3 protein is CASSLVGPSRSYEQYF. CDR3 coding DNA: TGCGCCAGCAGCCTGGTCGGTCCCTCTCGCTCCTACGAGCAGTACTTC.

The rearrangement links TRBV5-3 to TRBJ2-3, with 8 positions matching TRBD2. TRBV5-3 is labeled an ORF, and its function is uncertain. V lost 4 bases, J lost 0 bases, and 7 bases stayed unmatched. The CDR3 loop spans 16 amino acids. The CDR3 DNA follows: TGTGCCAGAAGCGTACTAACTAGCGGCAGCACAGATACGCAGTATTTT. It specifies CARSVLTSGSTDTQYF.

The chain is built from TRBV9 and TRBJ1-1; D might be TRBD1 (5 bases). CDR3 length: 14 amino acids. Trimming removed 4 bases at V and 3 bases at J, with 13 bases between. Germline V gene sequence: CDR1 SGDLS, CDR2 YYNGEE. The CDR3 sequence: CASSFQGGDTEAFF. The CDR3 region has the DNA TGTGCCAGCAGCTTCCAGGGAGGGGACACTGAAGCTTTCTTT.

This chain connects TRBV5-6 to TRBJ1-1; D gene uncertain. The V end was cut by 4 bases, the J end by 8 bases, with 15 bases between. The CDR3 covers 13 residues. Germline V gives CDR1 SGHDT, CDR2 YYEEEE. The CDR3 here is CASSPLEWGEAFF. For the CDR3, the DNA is TGTGCCAGCAGCCCTTTAGAATGGGGAGAAGCTTTCTTT.